Listed below are T cell receptor beta chains from one sample, sequenced in a study of T cell responses to AZD1222 COVID-19 vaccine. TCRdb's table, derived via immunoSEQ multiplex PCR, lists solely in-frame clones and lacks some. This table has about 120,000 clones, over 75% appearing once. The sequenced sample was peripheral blood, obtained on day 0 of AZD1222 vaccination. These receptors all come from an adult in good health. CDR3s include the opening cysteine and the closing phenylalanine or tryptophan. Each record gives: D gene, clone size, V gene, J gene, CDR3 DNA, CDR3 protein. D genes are given only for firm matches. A row's size may be missing; if present it is once, few, many or a size class.

TRBD2	-	TRBV5-4	TRBJ2-1	TGTGCCAGCAGCCCCTGGGCGGGGGGTGACAATGAGCAGTTCTTC	CASSPWAGGDNEQFF
TRBD1	-	TRBV29-1	TRBJ2-7	TGCAGCACGGGCCCATGGGACAGGGCCTACGAGCAGTACTTC	CSTGPWDRAYEQYF
TRBD1	-	TRBV5-1	TRBJ1-2	TGCGCCAGCAGCCTGAACGGACAGGAACCCTACACCTTC	CASSLNGQEPYTF
-	once	TRBV21-1	TRBJ2-1	TGTGCCAGCAGCAAAGCGCTCCTAGCGGGGGGCTATGAGCAGTTCTTC	CASSKALLAGGYEQFF
-	few	TRBV5-1	TRBJ2-5	TGCGCCAGCAGCTTGGTGGGTGCCCAGTACTTC	CASSLVGAQYF
TRBD1	-	TRBV7-3	TRBJ2-5	TGTGCCAGCAGCTTAGGGACAGGGGGCACCCAGTACTTC	CASSLGTGGTQYF
TRBD1	-	TRBV27	TRBJ2-7	TGTGCCAGCAGTTCCGGGACAGGGTTCTACGAGCAGTACTTC	CASSSGTGFYEQYF
TRBD1	few	TRBV11-3	TRBJ2-1	TGTGCCAGCAGCCGGCGGGACAGGGGGGGCAGCTCCTACAATGAGCAGTTCTTC	CASSRRDRGGSSYNEQFF
-	once	TRBV4-3	TRBJ1-2	TGCGCCAGCAGCCAAGTATGGGGGGTTAGCTATGGCTACACCTTC	CASSQVWGVSYGYTF
-	-	TRBV27	TRBJ2-3	TGTGCCAGCAGTTTACGGCGCATGTATGGCCCAGATACGCAGTATTTT	CASSLRRMYGPDTQYF
TRBD1	-	TRBV5-4	TRBJ2-7	TGTGCCAGCAGCTTGGTCCCACTACAGGGGTACGAGCAGTACTTC	CASSLVPLQGYEQYF
-	-	TRBV9	TRBJ1-6	TGTGCCAGCAGCGTCTCACAGGGAGGTAATTCACCCCTCCACTTT	CASSVSQGGNSPLHF
TRBD2	once	TRBV19	TRBJ2-7	TGTGCCAGTAGCGATATAACTAGCGGGGACTCCTACGAGCAGTACTTC	CASSDITSGDSYEQYF
-	-	TRBV6-6	TRBJ2-1	TGTGCCAGCATCATAGGGAGCTCCTACAATGAGCAGTTCTTC	CASIIGSSYNEQFF
-	-	TRBV10-3	TRBJ2-7	TGTGCCATCAGTGTCGGCGGCAGCTCCTACGAGCAGTACTTC	CAISVGGSSYEQYF
TRBD1	-	TRBV4-3	TRBJ1-4	TGCGCCAGCAGCCAACTAACAGGGGGACCTAATGAAAAACTGTTTTTT	CASSQLTGGPNEKLFF
-	once	TRBV2	TRBJ1-3	TGTGCCAGCACTGAACTTGGGACGGTTGGAAACACCATATATTTT	CASTELGTVGNTIYF
-	-	TRBV15	TRBJ1-5	TGTGCCACCAGTCCAGGGAGCAATCAGCCCCAGCATTTT	CATSPGSNQPQHF
-	-	TRBV29-1	TRBJ1-1	TGCAGCGTTGTAAAGGGGCAAGGCACTGAAGCTTTCTTT	CSVVKGQGTEAFF
-	-	TRBV9	TRBJ1-1	TGTGCCAGCAGCGTAGTCAGCAGGGACACTGAAGCTTTCTTT	CASSVVSRDTEAFF
TRBD2	few	TRBV7-9	TRBJ2-1	TGTGCCAGCAGCTTAGGCCTAGCGGGAGGGCGGGGTGAGCAGTTCTTC	CASSLGLAGGRGEQFF
-	-	TRBV7-9	TRBJ1-2	TGTGCCAGCAGCACACAGGCGTCAGGGCGGATGCATGGCTACACCTTC	CASSTQASGRMHGYTF
-	-	TRBV5-6	TRBJ1-5	TGTGCCAGCAGCTCTCAGGGGTTAGGAACCCAGCATTTT	CASSSQGLGTQHF
-	-	TRBV29-1	TRBJ2-7	TGCAGCGTTGAAGATCAAGGGGCTACCTACGAGCAGTACTTC	CSVEDQGATYEQYF
-	-	TRBV10-1	TRBJ2-7	TGCGCCAGCAGAGAAGTCAGGGTAACTGGCGAGCAGTACTTC	CASREVRVTGEQYF
-	-	TRBV12-3/TRBV12-4	TRBJ1-3	TGTGCCAGCAGGCCTAGCTCTGGAAACACCATATATTTT	CASRPSSGNTIYF
-	-	TRBV27	TRBJ2-4	TGTGCCAGCAGTTTATCGTACGATAACATTCAGTACTTC	CASSLSYDNIQYF
-	-	TRBV4-1	TRBJ2-2	TGCGCCAGCAGCCCGGGGGCCGCCGGGGAGCTGTTTTTT	CASSPGAAGELFF
-	few	TRBV12-3/TRBV12-4	TRBJ1-2	TGTGCCAGCAGTCCTAACCCAGTGAGGGGCTACACCTTC	CASSPNPVRGYTF
TRBD1	-	TRBV5-1	TRBJ1-2	TGCGCCAGCAGCTCGGCGACAGGGGCCAACTATGGCTACACCTTC	CASSSATGANYGYTF
-	once	TRBV24-1	TRBJ2-7	TGTGCCACCTGCAAGAATGCAAACTCCTACGAGCAGTACTTC	CATCKNANSYEQYF
-	-	TRBV19	TRBJ1-1	TGTGCCAGTAGTATTTACATAAACACTGAAGCTTTCTTT	CASSIYINTEAFF
-	-	TRBV4-2	TRBJ2-2	TGTGCCAGCAGCCAAGATTACGGGGTAACGAACACCGGGGAGCTGTTTTTT	CASSQDYGVTNTGELFF
-	-	TRBV5-5	TRBJ2-7	TGTGCCAGCAGCTTAGGGCCAGGGAGCTCCTACGAGCAGTACTTC	CASSLGPGSSYEQYF
TRBD1	-	TRBV10-3	TRBJ1-5	TGTGCCATCAGTGGGACAGGGCACCAGCCCCAGCATTTT	CAISGTGHQPQHF